This T cell receptor beta chain comes out of a study of technical replicates of blood from a few donors. The V gene end was trimmed by 4 bases and the J gene end by 5 bases; junction bases not matched to a gene: 7. Germline V lookup: CDR1 SQVTM, CDR2 ANQGSEA. The CDR3 loop spans 13 amino acids. TCRdb's table, derived via immunoSEQ multiplex PCR, lists solely in-frame clones and lacks some. In the table there are some 75,000 clones, 90% to 97% of which are singletons. The sample consisted of T cells isolated from PBMCs. V is TRBV29-1 and J is TRBJ2-7; TRBD2 matches 8 bases. This TCR was recovered from a human donor in good health. The CDR3, as DNA: TGCAGCGTTGCCGGGAGGGCGGGGAACGAGCAGTACTTC. Its translation: CSVAGRAGNEQYF.